This T cell receptor (beta chain) stems from a study of blood T cell repertoires in COVID-19. Whole-study context: Collection of acute and convalescent COVID-19 samples took place in the United States, Italy and Spain.

The data were produced by immunoSEQ multiplex PCR, yet TCRdb's version contains in-frame clones alone and is incomplete. The sample includes approximately 26,000 clones, around 90% of them seen just once. Trimming took 7 bases from V and 1 from J; bases not matched to a gene: 9. Per the germline V gene, CDR1 is SNHLY and CDR2 is FYNNEI. The CDR3 consists of 15 residues. The V gene is TRBV2, the J gene TRBJ2-5; 7 nucleotides match TRBD1. Sequenced: peripheral blood. This TCR was sampled from an older woman with active COVID-19. CDR3 region: CASKRGLVAQETQYF. As DNA, the CDR3 is TGTGCCAGCAAGAGGGGGCTGGTTGCCCAAGAGACCCAGTACTTC.